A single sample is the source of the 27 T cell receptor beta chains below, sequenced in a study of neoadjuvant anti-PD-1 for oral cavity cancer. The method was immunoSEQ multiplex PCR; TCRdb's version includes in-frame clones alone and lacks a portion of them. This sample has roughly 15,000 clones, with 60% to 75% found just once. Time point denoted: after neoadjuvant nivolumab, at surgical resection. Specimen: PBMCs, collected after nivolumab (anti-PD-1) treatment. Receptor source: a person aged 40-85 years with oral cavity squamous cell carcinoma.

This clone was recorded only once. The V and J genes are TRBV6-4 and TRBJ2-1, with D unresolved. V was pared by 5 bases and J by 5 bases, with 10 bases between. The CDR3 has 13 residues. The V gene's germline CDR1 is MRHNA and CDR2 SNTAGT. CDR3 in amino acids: CASSHGPNNEQFF. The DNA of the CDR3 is TGTGCCAGCAGTCATGGCCCCAACAATGAGCAGTTCTTC.

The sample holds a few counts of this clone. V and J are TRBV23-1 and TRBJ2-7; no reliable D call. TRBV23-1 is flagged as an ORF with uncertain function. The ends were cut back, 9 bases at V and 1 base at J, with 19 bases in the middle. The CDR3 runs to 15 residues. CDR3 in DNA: TGCGCCAGTCCCCTTACCCGGGTCCATTCCTACGAGCAGTACTTC. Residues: CASPLTRVHSYEQYF.

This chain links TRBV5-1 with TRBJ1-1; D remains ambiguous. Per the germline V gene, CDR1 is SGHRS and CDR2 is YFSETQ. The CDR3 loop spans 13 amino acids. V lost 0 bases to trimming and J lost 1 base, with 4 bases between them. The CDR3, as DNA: TGCGCCAGCAGCTTGGCGCAGAACACTGAAGCTTTCTTT. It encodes CASSLAQNTEAFF.

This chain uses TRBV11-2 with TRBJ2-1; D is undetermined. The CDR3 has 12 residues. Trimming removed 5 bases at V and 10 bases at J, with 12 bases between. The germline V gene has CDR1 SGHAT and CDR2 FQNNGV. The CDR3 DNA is TGTGCCAGCAGCCACCCCAAGAGAGAGCAGTTCTTC. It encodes CASSHPKREQFF.

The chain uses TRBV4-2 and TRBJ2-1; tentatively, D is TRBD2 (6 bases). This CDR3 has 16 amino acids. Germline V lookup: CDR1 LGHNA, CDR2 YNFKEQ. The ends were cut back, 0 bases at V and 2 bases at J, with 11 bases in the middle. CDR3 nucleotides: TGTGCCAGCAGCCAAGAGCTGGCGGGGACCTACAATGAGCAGTTCTTC. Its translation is CASSQELAGTYNEQFF.

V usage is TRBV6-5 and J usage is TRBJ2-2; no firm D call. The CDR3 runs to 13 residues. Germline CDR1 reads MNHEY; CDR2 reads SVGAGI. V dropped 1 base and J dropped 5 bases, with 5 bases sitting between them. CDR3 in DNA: TGTGCCAGCAGTTACTTAGGGACCGGGGAGCTGTTTTTT. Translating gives CASSYLGTGELFF.

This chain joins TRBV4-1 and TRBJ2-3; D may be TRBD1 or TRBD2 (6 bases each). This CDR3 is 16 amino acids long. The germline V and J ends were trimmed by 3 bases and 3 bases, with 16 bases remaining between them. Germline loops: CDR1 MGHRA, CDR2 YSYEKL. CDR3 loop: CASSQTGGGMTDTQYF. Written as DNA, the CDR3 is TGCGCCAGCAGCCAGACCGGAGGGGGGATGACAGATACGCAGTATTTT.

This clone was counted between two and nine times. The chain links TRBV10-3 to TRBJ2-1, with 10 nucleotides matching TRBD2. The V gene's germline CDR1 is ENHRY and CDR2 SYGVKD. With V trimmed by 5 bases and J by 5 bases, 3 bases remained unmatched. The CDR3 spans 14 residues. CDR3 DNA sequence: TGTGCCATCAGTCGAGGACTAGCGGACAATGAGCAGTTCTTC. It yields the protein CAISRGLADNEQFF.

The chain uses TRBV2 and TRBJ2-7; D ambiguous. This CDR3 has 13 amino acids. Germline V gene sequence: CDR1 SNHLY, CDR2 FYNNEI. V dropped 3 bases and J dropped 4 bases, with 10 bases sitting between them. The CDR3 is CASSDARLYEQYF. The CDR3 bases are TGTGCCAGCAGTGATGCCAGGCTTTACGAGCAGTACTTC.

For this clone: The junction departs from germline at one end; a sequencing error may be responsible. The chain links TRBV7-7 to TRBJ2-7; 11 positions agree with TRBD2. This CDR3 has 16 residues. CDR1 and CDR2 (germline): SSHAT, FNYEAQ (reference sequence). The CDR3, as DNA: TGTGCTAGCAGCCCATCGGGACTAGCGGCTTCCTACGAGCAGTACTTC. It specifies CASSPSGLAASYEQYF.

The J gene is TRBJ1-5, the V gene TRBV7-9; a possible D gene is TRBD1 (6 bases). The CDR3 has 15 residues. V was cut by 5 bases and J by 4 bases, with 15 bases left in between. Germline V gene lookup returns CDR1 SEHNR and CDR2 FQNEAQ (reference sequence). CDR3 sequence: CASSPRDQGNQPQHF. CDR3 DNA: TGTGCCAGCAGCCCGCGGGACCAGGGGAATCAGCCCCAGCATTTT.

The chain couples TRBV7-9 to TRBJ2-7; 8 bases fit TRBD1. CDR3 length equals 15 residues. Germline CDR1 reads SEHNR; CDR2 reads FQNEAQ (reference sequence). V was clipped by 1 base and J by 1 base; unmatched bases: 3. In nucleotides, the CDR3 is TGTGCCAGCAGCTTAGGGACAGGGCCTTCCTACGAGCAGTACTTC. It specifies CASSLGTGPSYEQYF. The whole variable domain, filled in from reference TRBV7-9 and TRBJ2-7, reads DTGVSQNPRHKITKRGQNVTFRCDPISEHNRLYWYRQTLGQGPEFLTYFQNEAQLEKSRLLSDRFSAERPKGSFSTLEIQRTEQGDSAMYLCASSLGTGPSYEQYFGPGTRLTVT.

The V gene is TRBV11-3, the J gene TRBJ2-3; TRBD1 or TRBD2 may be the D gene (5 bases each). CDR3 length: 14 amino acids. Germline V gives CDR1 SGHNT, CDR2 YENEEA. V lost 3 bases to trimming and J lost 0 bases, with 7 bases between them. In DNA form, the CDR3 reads TGTGCCAGCAGCTTTGAGGGGAGCACAGATACGCAGTATTTT. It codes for CASSFEGSTDTQYF.

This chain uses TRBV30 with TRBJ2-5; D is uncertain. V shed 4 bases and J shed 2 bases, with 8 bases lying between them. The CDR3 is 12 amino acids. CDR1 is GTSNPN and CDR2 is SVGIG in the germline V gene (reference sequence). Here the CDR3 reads CAWNAGQETQYF. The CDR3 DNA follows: TGTGCCTGGAACGCAGGACAAGAGACCCAGTACTTC.

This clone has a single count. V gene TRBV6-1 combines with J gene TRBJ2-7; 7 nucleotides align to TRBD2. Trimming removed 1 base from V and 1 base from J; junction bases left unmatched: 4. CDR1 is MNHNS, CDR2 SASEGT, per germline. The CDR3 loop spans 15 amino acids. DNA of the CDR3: TGTGCCAGCAGTGAAGGTCAGGGACTATCCTACGAGCAGTACTTC. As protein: CASSEGQGLSYEQYF.

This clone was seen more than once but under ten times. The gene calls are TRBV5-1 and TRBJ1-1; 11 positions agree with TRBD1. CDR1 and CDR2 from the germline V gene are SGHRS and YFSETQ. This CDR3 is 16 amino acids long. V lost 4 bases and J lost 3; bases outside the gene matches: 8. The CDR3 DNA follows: TGCGCCAGCAGCGAGGGACAGGGGGTAATGTACACTGAAGCTTTCTTT. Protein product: CASSEGQGVMYTEAFF.

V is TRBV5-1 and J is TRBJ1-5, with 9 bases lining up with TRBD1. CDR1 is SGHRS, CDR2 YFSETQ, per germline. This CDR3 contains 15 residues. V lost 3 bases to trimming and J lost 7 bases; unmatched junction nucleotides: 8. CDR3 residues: CASSSTGGAEQPQHF. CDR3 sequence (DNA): TGCGCCAGCAGCTCCACAGGGGGCGCAGAGCAGCCCCAGCATTTT.

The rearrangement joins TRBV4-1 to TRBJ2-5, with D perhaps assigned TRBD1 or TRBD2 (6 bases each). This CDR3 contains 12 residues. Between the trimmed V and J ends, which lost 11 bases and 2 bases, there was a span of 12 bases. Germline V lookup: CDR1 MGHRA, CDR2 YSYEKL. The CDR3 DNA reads TGCGCCCCCAGAGGGGGGCAAGAGACCCAGTACTTC. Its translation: CAPRGGQETQYF.

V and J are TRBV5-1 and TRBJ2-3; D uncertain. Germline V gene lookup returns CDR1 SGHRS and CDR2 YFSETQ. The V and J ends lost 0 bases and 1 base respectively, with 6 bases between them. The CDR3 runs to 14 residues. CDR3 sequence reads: CASSLAGGTDTQYF. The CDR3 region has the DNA TGCGCCAGCAGCTTGGCCGGAGGCACAGATACGCAGTATTTT.

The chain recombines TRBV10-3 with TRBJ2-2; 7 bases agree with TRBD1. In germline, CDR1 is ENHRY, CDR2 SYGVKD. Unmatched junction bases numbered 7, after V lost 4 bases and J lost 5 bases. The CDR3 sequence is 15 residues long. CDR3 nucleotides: TGTGCCATCAGTGCTCGGACAGGCCGAACCGGGGAGCTGTTTTTT. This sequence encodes CAISARTGRTGELFF.

CDR3 sequence: CASSPFGNSEGYGYTF. CDR3 DNA sequence: TGTGCCAGCAGTCCATTCGGGAACTCAGAGGGCTATGGCTACACCTTC. The chain carries TRBV28 and TRBJ1-2; D not resolved. V lost 5 bases and J lost 4, with 20 bases in between. Germline CDR1 is MDHEN and CDR2 is SYDVKM. The length of the CDR3 is 16 residues.

The CDR3 DNA is TGTGCCAGCAGCATCCTACTGACAGGGGGCACCTACAATGAGCAGTTCTTC. It is translated as CASSILLTGGTYNEQFF. V gene TRBV5-6 combines with J gene TRBJ2-1; 10 positions agree with TRBD1. Germline V gene data show CDR1 as SGHDT and CDR2 as YYEEEE. The V and J ends lost 4 bases and 2 bases, in that order; junction bases with no gene match: 9. This CDR3 contains 17 residues.

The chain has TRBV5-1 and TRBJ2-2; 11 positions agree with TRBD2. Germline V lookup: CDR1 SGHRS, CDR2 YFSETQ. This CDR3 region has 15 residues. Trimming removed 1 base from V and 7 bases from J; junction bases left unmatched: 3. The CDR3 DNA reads TGCGCCAGCAGCTTGACTAGCGGGAGAATCGGGGAGCTGTTTTTT. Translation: CASSLTSGRIGELFF.

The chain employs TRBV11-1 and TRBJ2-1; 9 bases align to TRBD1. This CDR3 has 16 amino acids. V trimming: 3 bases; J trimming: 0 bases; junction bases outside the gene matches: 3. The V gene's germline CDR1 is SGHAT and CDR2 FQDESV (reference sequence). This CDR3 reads CASSFNRGLSYNEQFF. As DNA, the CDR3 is TGTGCCAGCAGCTTCAACAGGGGGCTCTCCTACAATGAGCAGTTCTTC. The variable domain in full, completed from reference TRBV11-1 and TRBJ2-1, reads EAEVAQSPRYKITEKSQAVAFWCDPISGHATLYWYRQILGQGPELLVQFQDESVVDDSQLPKDRFSAERLKGVDSTLKIQPAELGDSAMYLCASSFNRGLSYNEQFFGPGTRLTVL.

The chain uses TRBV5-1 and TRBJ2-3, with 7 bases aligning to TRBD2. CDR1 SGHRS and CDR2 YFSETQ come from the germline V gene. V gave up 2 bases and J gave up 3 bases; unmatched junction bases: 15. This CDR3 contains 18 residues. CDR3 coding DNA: TGCGCCAGCAGCTTAGCGGGGAGGGCCGCGGGTGTAACAGATACGCAGTATTTT. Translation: CASSLAGRAAGVTDTQYF.

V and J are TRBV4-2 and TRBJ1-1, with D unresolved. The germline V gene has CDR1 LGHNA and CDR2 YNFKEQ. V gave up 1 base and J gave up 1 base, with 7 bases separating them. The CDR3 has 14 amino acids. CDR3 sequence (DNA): TGTGCCAGCAGCCAAGGGGGTTCGAACACTGAAGCTTTCTTT. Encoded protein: CASSQGGSNTEAFF.

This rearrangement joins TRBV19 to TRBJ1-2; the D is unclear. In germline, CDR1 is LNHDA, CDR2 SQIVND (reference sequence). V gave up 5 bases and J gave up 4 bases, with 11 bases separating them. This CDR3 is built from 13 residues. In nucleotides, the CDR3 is TGTGCCAGTAGTGATCCAAGTATCTATGGCTACACCTTC. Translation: CASSDPSIYGYTF.